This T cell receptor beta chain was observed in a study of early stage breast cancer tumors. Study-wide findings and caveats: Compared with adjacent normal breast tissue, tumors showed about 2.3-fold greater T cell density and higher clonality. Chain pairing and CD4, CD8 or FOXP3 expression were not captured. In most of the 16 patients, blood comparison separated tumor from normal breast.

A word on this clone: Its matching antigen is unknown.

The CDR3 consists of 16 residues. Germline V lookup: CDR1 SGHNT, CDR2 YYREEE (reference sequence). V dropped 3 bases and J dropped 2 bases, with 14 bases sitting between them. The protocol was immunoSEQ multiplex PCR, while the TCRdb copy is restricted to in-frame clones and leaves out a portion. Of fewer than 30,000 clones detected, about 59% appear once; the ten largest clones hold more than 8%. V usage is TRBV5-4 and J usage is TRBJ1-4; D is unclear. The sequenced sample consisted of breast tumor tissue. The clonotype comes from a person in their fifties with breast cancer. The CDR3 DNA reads TGTGCCAGCAGCTCCGCGGCTGCGGATACTAATGAAAAACTGTTTTTT. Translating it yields CASSSAAADTNEKLFF.